One sample yielded the 25 T cell receptor beta chains listed below, sequenced in a study of blood T cell repertoires in COVID-19 (dated by TCRdb to about 2020). Library preparation was by the immunoSEQ multiplex PCR assay. Imported from immuneACCESS, the table was reduced by TCRdb to in-frame sequences with V and J called. These copies leave out some clones; in studies compared against another copy, an unresolved V gene accounts for under half, and the cause of the remainder is not known. The sample table records about 110,000 clones; over 60% of these occur just once. 6.2% of the sample comes from the top ten. Material: peripheral blood. These receptors were obtained from a man older than 75 with COVID-19, enrolled during active disease.

The V gene is TRBV30, the J gene TRBJ1-1; possibly TRBD1 for D (6 bases). The germline V and J ends were trimmed by 3 bases and 0 bases, with 11 bases remaining between them. The CDR3 consists of 14 residues. Germline loops: CDR1 GTSNPN, CDR2 SVGIG (reference sequence). Here the CDR3 DNA reads TGTGCCTGGAGCCTGGGACACTTGAACACTGAAGCTTTCTTT. Its protein is CAWSLGHLNTEAFF.

This clone showed up just once. The chain couples TRBV3-1 (or the pseudogene TRBV3-2) to TRBJ2-5; 12 nucleotides match TRBD2. In germline, CDR1 is LGHDT, CDR2 YNNKEL (reference sequence). The CDR3 covers 16 residues. V shed 4 bases and J 2 bases; nucleotides not matched to a gene: 5. CDR3 in DNA: TGTGCCAGCAGCCTCCGACTAGCGGGGGAGCAAGAGACCCAGTACTTC. The encoded protein is CASSLRLAGEQETQYF.

V and J are TRBV21-1 and TRBJ2-4; the table's TRBD1 call for D was not verified on the DNA. TRBV21-1 constitutes a pseudogene. This CDR3 is built from 20 residues. The CDR3 DNA reads as TGTGCCAGCAGCAAAGAAAGAAAGTTCGCCAGGGGGCCTACCAAAAACATTCAGTACTTC. Amino acid sequence: CASSKERKFARGPTKNIQYF.

This chain joins TRBV19 and TRBJ2-1; 7 nucleotides align to TRBD1. Germline V gene sequence: CDR1 LNHDA, CDR2 SQIVND (reference sequence). The CDR3 length is 14 residues. The trim removed 7 bases at V and 0 bases at J, leaving 3 bases unmatched. This CDR3 is CASTNRGSYNEQFF. In DNA form, the CDR3 reads TGTGCCAGTACCAACAGGGGCTCCTACAATGAGCAGTTCTTC.

This chain links TRBV28 with TRBJ1-1; tentatively, D is TRBD1 (5 bases). With 5 bases removed from V and 5 bases from J, the gap between germline ends came to 15 bases. This CDR3 is 14 amino acids long. Germline-derived CDR1 and CDR2 are MDHEN and SYDVKM. DNA for the CDR3: TGTGCCAGCAGTACCCTCAGGGAAAAGACTGAAGCTTTCTTT. It is translated as CASSTLREKTEAFF.

The genes are TRBV30 and TRBJ2-3, with TRBD2 matching over 8 bases. V shed 5 bases and J 6 bases; nucleotides not matched to a gene: 16. Germline CDR1 is GTSNPN and CDR2 is SVGIG (reference sequence). This CDR3 spans 16 amino acids. The DNA of the CDR3 is TGTGCCTGGGCCTTTAGGCTAGCGGGTGCCCCGGATACGCAGTATTTT. Protein: CAWAFRLAGAPDTQYF. Based on the CDR3 plus reference TRBV30 and TRBJ2-3, the full variable domain is SQTIHQWPATLVQPVGSPLSLECTVEGTSNPNLYWYRQAAGRGLQLLFYSVGIGQISSEVPQNLSASRPQDRQFILSSKKLLLSDSGFYLCAWAFRLAGAPDTQYFGPGTRLTVL.

This clone was recorded once. The V call is TRBV7-2, the J call TRBJ2-7; 9 nucleotides match TRBD1. Germline CDR1 and CDR2: SGHTA and FQGNSA. J lost 5 bases, V lost 0 bases, and 8 bases had no gene match. This CDR3 has 16 amino acids. CDR3 coding DNA: TGTGCCAGCAGCTTAGCGTTGGGACAGGGTACCGACGAGCAGTACTTC. The encoded protein is CASSLALGQGTDEQYF. Using reference TRBV7-2 and TRBJ2-7 for the parts outside the CDR3, the full variable domain is GAGVSQSPSNKVTEKGKDVELRCDPISGHTALYWYRQSLGQGLEFLIYFQGNSAPDKSGLPSDRFSAERTGGSVSTLTIQRTQQEDSAVYLCASSLALGQGTDEQYFGPGTRLTVT.

The rearrangement uses TRBV6-5 and TRBJ1-2, with 7 positions matching TRBD1. The V segment lost 1 base and the J segment 6 bases; nucleotides outside the gene matches: 2. CDR3 length equals 13 residues. Germline values: CDR1 MNHEY, CDR2 SVGAGI. CDR3 protein: CASSYYTGDGYTF. The CDR3 DNA reads TGTGCCAGCAGTTACTACACAGGGGATGGCTACACCTTC.

This clone has just one count. The V gene is TRBV7-9, the J gene TRBJ2-1; 10 bases match TRBD1. This CDR3 region has 16 residues. Unmatched junction bases numbered 6, after V lost 2 bases and J lost 5 bases. Germline CDR1 reads SEHNR; CDR2 reads FQNEAQ (reference sequence). The CDR3 here is CASSLLGTGDNNEQFF. Written as DNA, the CDR3 is TGTGCCAGCAGCTTACTTGGGACAGGGGATAACAATGAGCAGTTCTTC.

The V and J genes are TRBV18 and TRBJ1-3, with 7 bases that match TRBD1. The V gene's germline CDR1 is KGHSH and CDR2 LQKENI. Trimming at V came to 6 bases and at J to 1 base, leaving 9 bases not matched to a gene. This CDR3 comprises 16 residues. Here the CDR3 DNA reads TGTGCCAGCTCGCCAGGGGGGGGCTCATCTGGAAACACCATATATTTT. This gives the protein CASSPGGGSSGNTIYF.

This rearrangement joins TRBV6-1 to TRBJ2-3, with 14 bases matching TRBD2. The CDR3 loop spans 16 amino acids. J was trimmed by 3 bases and V by 8 bases; bases with no gene match: 7. Per germline, CDR1 MNHNS and CDR2 SASEGT. The DNA of the CDR3 is TGTGCCAGCGGTGGACTAGCGGGAGGTTGGACAGATACGCAGTATTTT. Encoded protein: CASGGLAGGWTDTQYF.

The CDR3, as DNA: TGTGCCAGCAGAAACAGGTTGGACACTGAAGCTTTCTTT. This encodes CASRNRLDTEAFF. The chain employs TRBV27 and TRBJ1-1, with D possibly being TRBD1 (5 bases). The CDR3 is 13 residues long. V shed 6 bases and J shed 3 bases, with 11 bases lying between them. Germline V gives CDR1 MNHEY, CDR2 SMNVEV (reference sequence).

This sequence joins TRBV7-9 and TRBJ1-3, with 8 bases fitting TRBD1. Germline CDR1 is SEHNR and CDR2 is FQNEAQ (reference sequence). V shed 2 bases, J shed 6 bases, and the junction held 6 bases outside the gene matches. The length of the CDR3 is 15 residues. The CDR3 DNA sequence: TGTGCCAGCAGCTTACGCTCAGGGGGCGAAAACACCATATATTTT. Protein: CASSLRSGGENTIYF. The full variable domain, in which reference TRBV7-9 and TRBJ1-3 provide the parts outside the CDR3, is DTGVSQNPRHKITKRGQNVTFRCDPISEHNRLYWYRQTLGQGPEFLTYFQNEAQLEKSRLLSDRFSAERPKGSFSTLEIQRTEQGDSAMYLCASSLRSGGENTIYFGEGSWLTVV.

This rearrangement joins TRBV5-1 to TRBJ1-1; D call uncertain. V was trimmed by 0 bases and J by 0 bases, leaving 6 bases between them. The CDR3 is made up of 14 amino acids. Germline V gene lookup returns CDR1 SGHRS and CDR2 YFSETQ. The CDR3, as DNA: TGCGCCAGCAGCTTGGATCCCTTGAACACTGAAGCTTTCTTT. This sequence encodes CASSLDPLNTEAFF. The whole variable domain, filled in from reference TRBV5-1 and TRBJ1-1, reads KAGVTQTPRYLIKTRGQQVTLSCSPISGHRSVSWYQQTPGQGLQFLFEYFSETQRNKGNFPGRFSGRQFSNSRSEMNVSTLELGDSALYLCASSLDPLNTEAFFGQGTRLTVV.

The chain links TRBV5-1 to TRBJ1-1; 11 nucleotides match TRBD1. CDR1 is SGHRS, CDR2 YFSETQ, per germline. This CDR3 is built from 18 residues. The trim removed 0 bases at V and 0 bases at J, leaving 7 bases unmatched. CDR3 region: CASSLGTGGSRMNTEAFF. The DNA for the CDR3 is TGCGCCAGCAGCTTGGGGACAGGGGGCTCGCGTATGAACACTGAAGCTTTCTTT.

V is TRBV27 and J is TRBJ1-2, with D tentatively TRBD1 (6 bases). Trimming removed 2 bases at V and 5 bases at J, with 18 bases between. Per germline, CDR1 MNHEY and CDR2 SMNVEV (reference sequence). This CDR3 is built from 16 residues. CDR3 bases: TGTGCCAGCAGTTTAGGGGGGGCGACCCTATTTTATGGCTACACCTTC. Translating it yields CASSLGGATLFYGYTF.

This chain connects TRBV5-1 to TRBJ2-5; D is undetermined. There are 14 residues in the CDR3. CDR1 is SGHRS and CDR2 is YFSETQ in the germline V gene. Trimming cost V 1 base and J 1 base, with 8 bases left between them. CDR3: CASSLLQVQETQYF. The CDR3 DNA reads as TGCGCCAGCAGCTTGCTCCAGGTCCAAGAGACCCAGTACTTC.

The V call is TRBV6-5, the J call TRBJ2-7; maybe TRBD1 (6 bases). The CDR3 covers 14 residues. CDR1 and CDR2 from the germline V gene are MNHEY and SVGAGI. Deletions cut 7 bases from V and 2 bases from J, with 15 bases between. The CDR3 coding sequence is TGTGCCAGCACCCCAGGGGCTCCCCCCTACGAGCAGTACTTC. This gives the protein CASTPGAPPYEQYF.

The DNA of the CDR3 is TGTGCCAGCAACAGGGGGCTAGAAGCTTTCTTT. Protein product: CASNRGLEAFF. The chain employs TRBV12-3 or TRBV12-4 and TRBJ1-1; 9 bases agree with TRBD1. V trimming: 7 bases; J trimming: 8 bases; junction bases outside the gene matches: 2. The CDR3 has 11 amino acids.

The chain carries TRBV5-5 and TRBJ2-2; no clear D gene. V lost 2 bases to trimming and J lost 3 bases, with 14 bases between them. The CDR3 consists of 16 residues. The germline V gene has CDR1 SGHKS and CDR2 YYEKEE (reference sequence). CDR3 amino acids: CASSLVGIQYTGELFF. The CDR3 bases are TGTGCCAGCAGCTTAGTCGGTATCCAATACACCGGGGAGCTGTTTTTT.

This clone was detected a few times. The chain couples TRBV3-1 (or the pseudogene TRBV3-2) to TRBJ2-2; 7 bases align to TRBD2. This CDR3 is 14 amino acids long. J lost 5 bases, V lost 0 bases, and 0 bases had no gene match. Germline V CDR1 and CDR2: LGHDT, YNNKEL (reference sequence). DNA for the CDR3: TGTGCCAGCAGCCAAGACGGGGGGACCGGGGAGCTGTTTTTT. Translating it yields CASSQDGGTGELFF.

On this clone: A read error may explain this, as a much larger clone is one base away. The chain recombines TRBV7-3 with TRBJ1-1; possible D gene TRBD1, 6 bases. Trimming took off 5 bases at V and 8 bases at J, with 9 bases between the two ends. The CDR3 totals 11 residues. Germline values: CDR1 SGHTA, CDR2 FQGTGA. Here the CDR3 DNA reads TGTGCCAGCAGCGACGGGACAGAAGCTTTCTTT. Protein sequence: CASSDGTEAFF.

This chain joins TRBV24-1 and TRBJ2-6, with 8 positions matching TRBD1. This CDR3 contains 17 residues. After removal of 2 bases from V and 4 bases from J, the junction contained 6 bases not matched to a gene. The germline gives CDR1 KGHDR, CDR2 SFDVKD. CDR3 DNA: TGTGCCACCAGTGATTCGACAGGGGTGGTGGGGGCCAACGTCCTGACTTTC. This codes for CATSDSTGVVGANVLTF.

This rearrangement joins TRBV6-5 to TRBJ2-1, with D possibly matching TRBD1 (6 bases). The CDR3 covers 15 residues. The germline gives CDR1 MNHEY, CDR2 SVGAGI. The V gene lost 4 bases and the J gene lost 1 base, with 11 bases spanning the gap. The DNA for the CDR3 is TGTGCCAGCAGTTTCTTAAGGGGGTCCTACAATGAGCAGTTCTTC. As protein: CASSFLRGSYNEQFF.

This chain connects TRBV7-8 to TRBJ2-7; D unclear. The CDR3 extends over 11 amino acids. CDR1 and CDR2 (germline): SGHVS, FQNEAQ. The V end lost 2 bases, the J end lost 6 bases, and 5 bases lay between the germline ends. CDR3 coding DNA: TGTGCCAGCAGCTTACGGTTCGAGCAGTACTTC. Translation gives CASSLRFEQYF.